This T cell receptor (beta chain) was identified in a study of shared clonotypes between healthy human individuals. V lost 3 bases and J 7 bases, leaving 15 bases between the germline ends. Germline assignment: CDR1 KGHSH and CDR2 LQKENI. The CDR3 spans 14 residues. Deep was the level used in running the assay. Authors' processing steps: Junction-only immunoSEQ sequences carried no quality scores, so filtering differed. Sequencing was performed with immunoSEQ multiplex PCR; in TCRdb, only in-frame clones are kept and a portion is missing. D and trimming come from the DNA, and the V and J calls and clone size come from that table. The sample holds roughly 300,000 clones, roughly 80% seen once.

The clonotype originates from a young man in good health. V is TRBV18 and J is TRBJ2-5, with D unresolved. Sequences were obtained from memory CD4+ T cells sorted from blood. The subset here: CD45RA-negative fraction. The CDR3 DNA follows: TGTGCCAGCTCACCCGGCAGCGCCGCCGGGACCCAGTACTTC. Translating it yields CASSPGSAAGTQYF. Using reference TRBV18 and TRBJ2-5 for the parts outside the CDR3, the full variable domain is NAGVMQNPRHLVRRRGQEARLRCSPMKGHSHVYWYRQLPEEGLKFMVYLQKENIIDESGMPKERFSAEFPKEGPSILRIQQVVRGDSAAYFCASSPGSAAGTQYFGPGTRLLVL.